Here is one T cell receptor beta chain with its context. As yet, its antigen is unknown. The sample belongs to a study of identical twins. The germline V gene encodes CDR1 SGHDT and CDR2 YYEEEE. CDR3 size: 16 residues. V shed 4 bases and J shed 5 bases, with 19 bases lying between them. Study conclusions and caveats: Recombination models fit unrelated individuals' TCR alpha sharing but underestimated twins'. Invariant populations such as MAIT and iNKT cells could partly muddle zero-insertion analyses.

A universal primer site arose from template switching, and cDNA bore unique molecular identifiers. TCRdb passed the 5' RACE reads through MiXCR, listing each CDR3 protein once. The table shows about 700,000 distinct CDR3 sequences, with over 5% occurring only once. The V and J genes are TRBV5-6 and TRBJ2-1, with D tentatively TRBD1 (5 bases). The sequenced sample was naive T cells sorted from blood. The clonotype originates from a man aged 18 to 30 in good health. CDR3 region: CASSLRLGAINNEQFF. The CDR3 nucleotides are TGTGCCAGCAGCCTACGGTTAGGGGCCATCAACAATGAGCAGTTCTTC.